The T cell receptor beta chain under discussion was sequenced for a study of T cell responses to AZD1222 COVID-19 vaccine. Study as a whole: Recipients boosted at about 4 weeks or about 12 weeks are pooled. The study's findings and limits: Females outnumbered males among donors, who were mostly white British; clonal diversity was possibly underestimated.

Germline V gene lookup returns CDR1 SQVTM and CDR2 ANQGSEA. Trimming took 4 bases from V and 4 from J, leaving 14 bases between them. The CDR3 runs to 14 residues. TCRdb's copy holds only in-frame clones and misses some; the assay was immunoSEQ multiplex PCR. The table shows more than 250,000 clones, with 90% to 95% occurring only once. To note about this clone: What it binds is not known.

This sequence joins TRBV29-1 and TRBJ1-3; the D gene is possibly TRBD1 (5 bases). The clonotype comes from an adult in good health. The specimen comprised peripheral blood, sampled on day 0 of AZD1222 vaccination. The CDR3 DNA sequence: TGCAGCGTTGTTGTTGTAGGGGCGGGAAACACCATATATTTT. As protein: CSVVVVGAGNTIYF.